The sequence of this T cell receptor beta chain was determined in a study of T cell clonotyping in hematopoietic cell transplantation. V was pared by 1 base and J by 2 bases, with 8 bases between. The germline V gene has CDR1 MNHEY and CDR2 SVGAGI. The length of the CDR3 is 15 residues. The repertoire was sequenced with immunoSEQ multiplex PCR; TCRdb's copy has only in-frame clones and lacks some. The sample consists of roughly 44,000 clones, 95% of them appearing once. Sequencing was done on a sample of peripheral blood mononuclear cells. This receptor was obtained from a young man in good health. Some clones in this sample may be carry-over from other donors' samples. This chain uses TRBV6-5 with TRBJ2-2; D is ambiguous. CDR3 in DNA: TGTGCCAGCAGTTACTTCAGATTAAACACCGGGGAGCTGTTTTTT. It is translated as CASSYFRLNTGELFF.